The rows below give T cell receptor beta chains drawn from one sample of a study of blood T cell repertoires in COVID-19. The method was immunoSEQ multiplex PCR; TCRdb's version includes in-frame clones alone and lacks a portion of them. The table lists about 240,000 clones, 82% of them singletons. Sequences were obtained from peripheral blood. Every receptor here comes from an older woman with active or convalescent COVID-19. CDR3s include the opening cysteine and the closing phenylalanine or tryptophan. Each record gives: clone size, V gene, D gene, J gene, CDR3 DNA, CDR3 protein. A D gene is named only where the DNA matches it firmly. Rows may omit the clone size; those that give it use once, few, many or a size class.

size: .
V: TRBV7-9
D: .
J: TRBJ1-3
DNA: TGTGCCAGCAGCCTACTCAGGGAACAAGCTGGAAACACCATATATTTT
CDR3: CASSLLREQAGNTIYF

size: few
V: TRBV6-1
D: .
J: TRBJ2-2
DNA: TGTGCCAGCAGTGAACCCGGCCAGGGACTGAACACCGGGGAGCTGTTTTTT
CDR3: CASSEPGQGLNTGELFF

size: many
V: TRBV24-1
D: .
J: TRBJ2-2
DNA: TGTGCCACTTGGGGGGGCGACGGGGAGCTGTTTTTT
CDR3: CATWGGDGELFF

size: .
V: TRBV5-3
D: TRBD1
J: TRBJ2-7
DNA: TGTGCCAGAAGCTTGGTAGGGGGACAGGGGTACTCCTACGAGCAGTACTTC
CDR3: CARSLVGGQGYSYEQYF

size: once
V: TRBV28
D: TRBD1
J: TRBJ2-4
DNA: TGTGCCAGCAGTTTGCGTGGGACAGACATTCAGTACTTC
CDR3: CASSLRGTDIQYF

size: .
V: TRBV4-1
D: TRBD1
J: TRBJ1-2
DNA: TGCGCCAGCAGCCAATTGACCCGGGACAGACTCTATGGCTACACCTTC
CDR3: CASSQLTRDRLYGYTF

size: .
V: TRBV7-3
D: TRBD1
J: TRBJ2-7
DNA: TGTGCCAGCAGCTCACCGGACAGGGGATCCTACGAGCAGTACTTC
CDR3: CASSSPDRGSYEQYF

size: .
V: TRBV2
D: .
J: TRBJ1-1
DNA: TGTGCCAGCAGTGAGTATTTGGGGGCGGCTTTCTTT
CDR3: CASSEYLGAAFF

size: .
V: TRBV5-1
D: TRBD1
J: TRBJ2-5
DNA: TGCGCCAGCAGCTTGGCCGGGGACAGTGGACAGGAGACCCAGTACTTC
CDR3: CASSLAGDSGQETQYF

size: .
V: TRBV6-6
D: TRBD1
J: TRBJ1-4
DNA: TGTGCCAGCAGTCCTCTCCAGGGGGAAAATGAAAAACTGTTTTTT
CDR3: CASSPLQGENEKLFF

size: few
V: TRBV15
D: TRBD1
J: TRBJ1-3
DNA: TGTGCCTCCTCCCGGGACAGGGGAAACACCATATATTTT
CDR3: CASSRDRGNTIYF

size: .
V: TRBV5-1
D: TRBD2
J: TRBJ2-7
DNA: TGCGCCAGCAGCTTGACTAGCGGGGGGCCCCACGAGCAGTACTTC
CDR3: CASSLTSGGPHEQYF

size: few
V: TRBV7-2
D: .
J: TRBJ1-6
DNA: TGTGCCAGCAGCTTCGGGACAACACTCCCCCTTAATTCACCCCTCCACTTT
CDR3: CASSFGTTLPLNSPLHF

size: .
V: TRBV19
D: .
J: TRBJ1-3
DNA: TGTGCCAGTAGTATCCCGGCGGGGACCAGTGGAAACACCATATATTTT
CDR3: CASSIPAGTSGNTIYF

size: .
V: TRBV19
D: .
J: TRBJ1-2
DNA: TGTGCCAGTAGTCGGCCAGGGGCTAACTATGGCTACACCTTC
CDR3: CASSRPGANYGYTF

size: few
V: TRBV6-4
D: TRBD2
J: TRBJ2-3
DNA: TGTGCCAGCAGTGGACTAGCTAAAGATACGCAGTATTTT
CDR3: CASSGLAKDTQYF

size: .
V: TRBV5-1
D: .
J: TRBJ2-5
DNA: TGCGCCAGCAGCTGGCGGGGGCCCACTTTCCAAGAGACCCAGTACTTC
CDR3: CASSWRGPTFQETQYF

size: .
V: TRBV6-4
D: .
J: TRBJ1-2
DNA: TGTGCCAGCAGTTGGGCCCCCTTCCCGGGGGGCTATGGCTACACCTTC
CDR3: CASSWAPFPGGYGYTF

size: .
V: TRBV27
D: TRBD1
J: TRBJ1-2
DNA: TGTGCCAGCAGTCCTGACAGGGAGGTAGTAGGGGACTATGGCTACACCTTC
CDR3: CASSPDREVVGDYGYTF

size: .
V: TRBV5-4
D: TRBD1
J: TRBJ1-2
DNA: TGTGCCAGCAGCCGACAGGGGGCTTACGGCTACACCTTC
CDR3: CASSRQGAYGYTF

size: .
V: TRBV4-1
D: .
J: TRBJ1-4
DNA: TGCGCCAGCAGCCAAGGTCTTAGGGAGGCAGAAAAACTGTTTTTT
CDR3: CASSQGLREAEKLFF

size: .
V: TRBV7-2
D: .
J: TRBJ2-7
DNA: TGTGCCAGCAGCTTAGGGTCCGGACAGCTCTACGAGCAGTACTTC
CDR3: CASSLGSGQLYEQYF

size: .
V: TRBV18
D: .
J: TRBJ1-1
DNA: TGTGCCAGCTCCACGGCGGGGGCCCGAGGACTAAACACTGAAGCTTTCTTT
CDR3: CASSTAGARGLNTEAFF

size: .
V: TRBV5-6
D: TRBD2
J: TRBJ2-7
DNA: TGTGCCAGCAGCTTGGTGTATCGGCGGGGGGGCCGTAAATACGAGCAGTACTTC
CDR3: CASSLVYRRGGRKYEQYF